Reported below is one T cell receptor beta chain. The CDR3 extends over 12 amino acids. From germline, CDR1 is SGDLS and CDR2 YYNGEE. Trimming at V came to 3 bases and at J to 8 bases, leaving 2 bases not matched to a gene. These data are taken from a study of blood T cell repertoires in COVID-19. About the research overall: Collection of acute and convalescent COVID-19 samples took place in the United States, Italy and Spain.

Adults between about 18 and 95 years of age took part from some 25 US areas. Participant reports of clinical history set cohort assignment. Data came from immunoSEQ multiplex PCR; TCRdb stores just in-frame clones and leaves some out. The table has 350,000 to 550,000 clones, over 75% seen once. The clonotype comes from a man aged 30 to 39 who had recovered from COVID-19. The rearrangement uses TRBV9 and TRBJ1-2; 9 bases align to TRBD1. Sequencing was performed on PBMCs or T cells enriched from blood (not recorded which). CDR3 sequence reads: CASSDRGLGYTF. CDR3 DNA: TGTGCCAGCAGCGACAGGGGGCTCGGCTACACCTTC.